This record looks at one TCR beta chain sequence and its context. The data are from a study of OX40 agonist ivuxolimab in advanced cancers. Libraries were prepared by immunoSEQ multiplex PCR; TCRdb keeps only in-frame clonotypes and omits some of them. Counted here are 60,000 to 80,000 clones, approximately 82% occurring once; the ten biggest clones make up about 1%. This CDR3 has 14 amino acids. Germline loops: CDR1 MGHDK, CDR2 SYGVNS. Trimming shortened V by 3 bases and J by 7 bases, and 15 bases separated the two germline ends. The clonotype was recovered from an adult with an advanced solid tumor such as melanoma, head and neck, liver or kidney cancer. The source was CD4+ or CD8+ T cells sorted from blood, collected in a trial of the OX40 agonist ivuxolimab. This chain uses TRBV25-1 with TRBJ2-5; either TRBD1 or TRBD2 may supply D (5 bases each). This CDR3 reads CASSDAGTLVTQYF. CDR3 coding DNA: TGTGCCAGCAGTGACGCCGGGACCCTTGTGACCCAGTACTTC.